A single count supports the clone carrying this TCR beta chain. J lost 4 bases, V lost 1 base, and 5 bases had no gene match. This CDR3 region has 16 residues. CDR1 is LGHDT and CDR2 is YNNKEL in the germline V gene (reference sequence). The data stem from a study of blood T cell repertoires in COVID-19. Whole-study context: The origin of the acute and convalescent COVID-19 samples was the United States, Italy and Spain. The cDNA or gDNA used as material had been derived from T cells, B-cell-depleted T cells, or PBMCs.

Only in-frame clones appear in the TCRdb table, and some are missing; sequencing was by immunoSEQ multiplex PCR. The sample lists fewer than 200,000 clones; about 85% were seen once. This chain connects TRBV3-1 (or the pseudogene TRBV3-2) to TRBJ2-4; the match to TRBD1 covers 9 bases. Sequencing input: peripheral blood. This receptor was taken from a man between 35 and 55 years old with acute or convalescent COVID-19. The CDR3 DNA sequence: TGTGCCAGCAGCCAAGCGGACAGGGGCGTAAAAAACATTCAGTACTTC. Residues: CASSQADRGVKNIQYF.